Each of the 32 T cell receptor beta chains below was sequenced from the same sample in a study of cytomegalovirus exposure and HLA in healthy donors. Vbeta (60) and Jbeta (13) primers were used in the PCR. Here immunoSEQ multiplex PCR was the method, and the copy in TCRdb shows in-frame clones only, minus some. The table lists approximately 100,000 clones, 81% of them singletons, with less than 2.5% in the top ten. Sequencing was done on a sample of PBMCs. These receptors were obtained from a woman aged 30 to 39 in good health and CMV-seronegative.

The rearrangement joins TRBV5-4 to TRBJ2-3; 11 bases match TRBD2. V shed 6 bases and J 6 bases; nucleotides not matched to a gene: 6. CDR1 and CDR2 from the germline V gene are SGHNT and YYREEE (reference sequence). This CDR3 spans 14 amino acids. CDR3: CASTLAGGPDTQYF. The DNA of the CDR3 is TGTGCCAGCACCTTAGCGGGAGGGCCCGATACGCAGTATTTT.

Points on this clone: At the DNA level, this CDR3 is encoded by other sequences in the same sample as well. The V and J genes are TRBV7-9 and TRBJ1-4; D is unclear. Germline assignment: CDR1 SEHNR and CDR2 FQNEAQ (reference sequence). There are 14 residues in the CDR3. Trimming pared 1 base from V and 4 bases from J, leaving 7 bases between. The CDR3 DNA is TGTGCCAGCAGCTTAGGCGCTGGTAATGAAAAACTGTTTTTT. Translating it yields CASSLGAGNEKLFF. Using reference TRBV7-9 and TRBJ1-4 for the parts outside the CDR3, the full variable domain is DTGVSQNPRHKITKRGQNVTFRCDPISEHNRLYWYRQTLGQGPEFLTYFQNEAQLEKSRLLSDRFSAERPKGSFSTLEIQRTEQGDSAMYLCASSLGAGNEKLFFGSGTQLSVL.

This clone showed up just a few times. The chain is built from TRBV7-3 and TRBJ2-3, with D tentatively TRBD1 (6 bases). Germline V gene lookup returns CDR1 SGHTA and CDR2 FQGTGA. The CDR3 runs 13 residues. V was trimmed by 5 bases and J by 2 bases, leaving 8 bases between them. CDR3 DNA sequence: TGTGCCAGCAGCAGACAGGCCACAGATACGCAGTATTTT. It translates to CASSRQATDTQYF. The variable domain in full, completed from reference TRBV7-3 and TRBJ2-3, reads GAGVSQTPSNKVTEKGKYVELRCDPISGHTALYWYRQSLGQGPEFLIYFQGTGAADDSGLPNDRFFAVRPEGSVSTLKIQRTERGDSAVYLCASSRQATDTQYFGPGTRLTVL.

In this sample, this clone turned up a few times. The chain uses TRBV7-9 and TRBJ2-5; D gene uncertain. The CDR3 is 14 residues long. V lost 6 bases and J lost 4, with 15 bases in between. CDR1 is SEHNR and CDR2 is FQNEAQ in the germline V gene (reference sequence). DNA for the CDR3: TGTGCCAGCAGGCCGGAAGTCAGAGGAGAGACCCAGTACTTC. Its protein is CASRPEVRGETQYF.

The V gene is TRBV28, the J gene TRBJ1-5; TRBD1 matches 7 bases. The CDR3 loop spans 16 amino acids. Germline values: CDR1 MDHEN, CDR2 SYDVKM. V shed 2 bases and J 3 bases; nucleotides not matched to a gene: 7. CDR3 in DNA: TGTGCCAGCAGTTTAGGGGCAGGGGGACACAATCAGCCCCAGCATTTT. Translation gives CASSLGAGGHNQPQHF.

There are a few counts of this clone. The chain uses TRBV4-2 and TRBJ2-7; 9 bases align to TRBD2. Germline V lookup: CDR1 LGHNA, CDR2 YNFKEQ. This CDR3 is 16 amino acids long. V was clipped by 0 bases and J by 4 bases; unmatched bases: 7. CDR3 loop: CASSQDWVAGVYEQYF. For the CDR3, the DNA is TGTGCCAGCAGCCAAGATTGGGTAGCGGGAGTATACGAGCAGTACTTC.

This chain joins TRBV5-5 and TRBJ1-2; no definite D call. CDR1 is SGHKS, CDR2 YYEKEE, per germline (reference sequence). The CDR3 has 13 amino acids. Trimming left V 3 bases short and J 7 bases short, with 13 bases between. The CDR3 here is CASSSRTGVGYTF. DNA of the CDR3: TGTGCCAGCAGCTCCCGGACTGGGGTTGGCTACACCTTC. The full variable domain, with the rest looked up from reference TRBV5-5 and TRBJ1-2, is DAGVTQSPTHLIKTRGQQVTLRCSPISGHKSVSWYQQVLGQGPQFIFQYYEKEERGRGNFPDRFSARQFPNYSSELNVNALLLGDSALYLCASSSRTGVGYTFGSGTRLTVV.

V usage is TRBV28 and J usage is TRBJ2-7; D unclear. Germline V gives CDR1 MDHEN, CDR2 SYDVKM. The V gene lost 5 bases and the J gene lost 2 bases, with 4 bases spanning the gap. There are 11 residues in the CDR3. CDR3: CASSTTYEQYF. The CDR3 DNA sequence: TGTGCCAGCAGTACTACCTACGAGCAGTACTTC.

The chain carries TRBV7-2 and TRBJ1-5, with TRBD1 matching over 10 bases. V dropped 4 bases and J dropped 4; count of bases not matched to a gene: 4. Germline V gives CDR1 SGHTA, CDR2 FQGNSA. The CDR3 consists of 15 residues. DNA for the CDR3: TGTGCCAGCAGCTGGGACAGGGGAATGAATCAGCCCCAGCATTTT. It yields the protein CASSWDRGMNQPQHF.

The V and J genes are TRBV5-1 and TRBJ2-2; 12 bases agree with TRBD2. The CDR3 length is 19 residues. Germline-derived CDR1 and CDR2 are SGHRS and YFSETQ. Losses at the gene ends were 4 bases for V and 3 bases for J; bases not matched to a gene: 13. CDR3 sequence (DNA): TGCGCCAGCAGCCGTCGACTAGCGGGAGCCGGCAGCGACACCGGGGAGCTGTTTTTT. Translating it yields CASSRRLAGAGSDTGELFF. Combining the CDR3 with reference TRBV5-1 and TRBJ2-2 gives the whole variable domain KAGVTQTPRYLIKTRGQQVTLSCSPISGHRSVSWYQQTPGQGLQFLFEYFSETQRNKGNFPGRFSGRQFSNSRSEMNVSTLELGDSALYLCASSRRLAGAGSDTGELFFGEGSRLTVL.

J is TRBJ1-2 and V is TRBV6-1; possible D gene TRBD1, 6 bases. The V and J ends lost 4 bases and 3 bases respectively, with 12 bases between them. Per germline, CDR1 MNHNS and CDR2 SASEGT. This CDR3 comprises 14 residues. The DNA for the CDR3 is TGTGCCAGCAGTGGAACAGGGTGGGACTATGGCTACACCTTC. It is translated as CASSGTGWDYGYTF.

The CDR3 nucleotides are TGTGCCAGCACTCTAACCGGGACAGGGGGCTCAGCTTTCTTT. Its translation: CASTLTGTGGSAFF. The chain has TRBV6-5 and TRBJ1-1; 12 bases match TRBD1. This CDR3 has 14 residues. The V gene's germline CDR1 is MNHEY and CDR2 SVGAGI. Trimming cost V 7 bases and J 10 bases; bases outside gene matches: 10.

The V call is TRBV5-5, the J call TRBJ1-2; 8 bases agree with TRBD1. V shed 4 bases and J 3 bases; nucleotides not matched to a gene: 5. From germline, CDR1 is SGHKS and CDR2 YYEKEE (reference sequence). The CDR3 covers 14 residues. Here the CDR3 reads CASSPTGDHYGYTF. The CDR3 nucleotides are TGTGCCAGCAGCCCGACAGGGGATCACTATGGCTACACCTTC.

The chain employs TRBV9 and TRBJ1-2; 11 bases fit TRBD1. CDR1 is SGDLS and CDR2 is YYNGEE in the germline V gene. Trimming removed 4 bases from V and 4 bases from J; junction bases left unmatched: 12. CDR3 length: 17 amino acids. CDR3 sequence (DNA): TGTGCCAGCAGCCAAATAATTGGGACAGGGGGTTTCTATGGCTACACCTTC. This sequence encodes CASSQIIGTGGFYGYTF.

This clone came up once. The rearrangement uses TRBV11-2 and TRBJ2-1; D remains unclear. The CDR3 consists of 14 residues. The germline V gene encodes CDR1 SGHAT and CDR2 FQNNGV. The V gene lost 4 bases and the J gene lost 3 bases, with 10 bases spanning the gap. CDR3 coding DNA: TGTGCCAGCAGCTGGATCCGCGGCTACAATGAGCAGTTCTTC. Its translation: CASSWIRGYNEQFF.

The gene calls are TRBV9 and TRBJ1-2; 9 nucleotides match TRBD1. The CDR3 has 17 amino acids. V lost 3 bases and J lost 0; bases outside the gene matches: 9. Germline V gene data show CDR1 as SGDLS and CDR2 as YYNGEE. The CDR3 region is CASSESGTGLANYGYTF. In DNA form, the CDR3 reads TGTGCCAGCAGCGAGTCCGGGACAGGGCTCGCTAACTATGGCTACACCTTC.

The V and J genes are TRBV7-8 and TRBJ2-7; D might be TRBD1 (5 bases). The CDR3 has 13 amino acids. V was cut by 1 base and J by 4 bases, with 8 bases left in between. Germline V gene sequence: CDR1 SGHVS, CDR2 FQNEAQ. CDR3 coding DNA: TGTGCCAGCAGCTTAGGACAGTGGTACGAGCAGTACTTC. Translated, it gives CASSLGQWYEQYF.

The chain carries TRBV7-3 and TRBJ2-5; TRBD2 might be the D (5 bases). Per the germline V gene, CDR1 is SGHTA and CDR2 is FQGTGA. This CDR3 is built from 13 residues. V lost 10 bases and J 5 bases, leaving 17 bases between the germline ends. CDR3 nucleotide sequence: TGTGCCACCTCAAAAGGGAGTGGGGAGACCCAGTACTTC. It specifies CATSKGSGETQYF.

This clone came up a few times. CDR3 sequence: CAARGTSGRYEQYF. The DNA for the CDR3 is TGTGCCGCCCGGGGGACTAGCGGGAGGTACGAGCAGTACTTC. This chain connects TRBV10-3 to TRBJ2-7; TRBD2 matches at 15 bases. Trimming removed 11 bases from V and 4 bases from J; junction bases left unmatched: 6. CDR1 and CDR2 (germline): ENHRY, SYGVKD. CDR3 size: 14 residues.

The gene calls are TRBV5-1 and TRBJ2-2; 8 bases line up with TRBD1. Germline values: CDR1 SGHRS, CDR2 YFSETQ. The ends lost 1 base at V and 4 bases at J; junction bases unmatched: 3. CDR3 size: 15 residues. CDR3 DNA sequence: TGCGCCAGCAGCTTGCGACAGGGGAGCACCGGGGAGCTGTTTTTT. Translation: CASSLRQGSTGELFF.

The V and J genes are TRBV30 and TRBJ2-1; 12 bases are a match to TRBD2. Germline CDR1 reads GTSNPN; CDR2 reads SVGIG (reference sequence). The CDR3 is 12 residues long. V gave up 1 base and J gave up 14 bases; unmatched junction bases: 3. The CDR3 nucleotides are TGTGCCTGGAGTGCCCTAGCGGGAGGGGAGTTCTTC. Translating gives CAWSALAGGEFF.

The rearrangement joins TRBV10-1 to TRBJ2-2, with 10 bases that match TRBD1. This CDR3 comprises 14 residues. V lost 5 bases to trimming and J lost 4 bases; unmatched junction nucleotides: 1. Germline V gene sequence: CDR1 WNHNN, CDR2 SYGVQD (reference sequence). The CDR3 DNA reads as TGCGCCAGCAGTAGACAGGGGGCCACCGGGGAGCTGTTTTTT. Translation gives CASSRQGATGELFF.

V usage is TRBV7-2 and J usage is TRBJ2-7; TRBD1 agrees at 12 bases. The CDR3 extends over 15 amino acids. Germline V gene data show CDR1 as SGHTA and CDR2 as FQGNSA. Losses at the gene ends were 5 bases for V and 4 bases for J; bases not matched to a gene: 6. This chain's CDR3 is CASSPGTGGQYEQYF. In DNA, the CDR3 is TGTGCCAGCAGCCCTGGGACAGGGGGCCAATACGAGCAGTACTTC.

The gene calls are TRBV5-4 and TRBJ2-7, with TRBD2 identical over 9 bases. V shed 4 bases and J 1 base; nucleotides not matched to a gene: 6. The CDR3 consists of 15 residues. Germline lookup yields CDR1 SGHNT and CDR2 YYREEE (reference sequence). The CDR3: CASSRSSGMSYEQYF. The CDR3 nucleotides read TGTGCCAGCAGCCGATCTAGCGGGATGTCCTACGAGCAGTACTTC.

The chain combines TRBV27 with TRBJ2-3; D call uncertain. V lost 7 bases and J 2 bases, leaving 16 bases between the germline ends. This CDR3 contains 15 residues. Looked up from germline, CDR1 is MNHEY and CDR2 is SMNVEV (reference sequence). The CDR3 DNA sequence: TGTGCCAGCACCACTGCCTTTGCATTCACAGATACGCAGTATTTT. This codes for CASTTAFAFTDTQYF.

This clone was observed once. The V call is TRBV7-2, the J call TRBJ2-2, with 7 positions matching TRBD2. The germline CDR1 and CDR2 sequences are SGHTA and FQGNSA. The CDR3 is made up of 16 amino acids. V shed 4 bases, J shed 1 base, and the junction held 6 bases outside the gene matches. CDR3 sequence reads: CASSSSAGWNTGELFF. CDR3 bases: TGTGCCAGCAGCTCCTCAGCGGGGTGGAACACCGGGGAGCTGTTTTTT.

The gene calls are TRBV6-5 and TRBJ2-5; 9 positions agree with TRBD2. There are 14 residues in the CDR3. Germline CDR1 MNHEY, CDR2 SVGAGI. The J segment lost 5 bases and the V segment lost 8 bases, leaving 9 bases of the junction unmatched. Written as DNA, the CDR3 is TGTGCCAGCCGTGGTAGCGGGAGTTGGGAGACCCAGTACTTC. This sequence encodes CASRGSGSWETQYF.

Written as DNA, the CDR3 is TGTGCCAGCAGCCCCTCCCTAGCGAGCACAGATACGCAGTATTTT. Translated: CASSPSLASTDTQYF. This chain joins TRBV25-1 and TRBJ2-3, with D maybe TRBD2 (6 bases). Germline V lookup: CDR1 MGHDK, CDR2 SYGVNS. The CDR3 contains 15 residues. V shed 6 bases and J shed 0 bases, with 13 bases lying between them.

Concerning this clone: Germline is not matched at one junction end, which may reflect a read error. Other DNA sequences within the sample encode an identical CDR3. The chain is built from TRBV5-8 and TRBJ1-5, with D unclear. This CDR3 is built from 16 residues. Germline CDR1 is SGHTS and CDR2 is YDEGEE. DNA for the CDR3: TGTGCCAGCAGCGTATCGACCCTGCAGGCGCATCAGCCCCAGCATTTC. Amino acid sequence: CASSVSTLQAHQPQHF. Based on the CDR3 plus reference TRBV5-8 and TRBJ1-5, the full variable domain is EAGVTQSPTHLIKTRGQQATLRCSPISGHTSVYWYQQALGLGLQFLLWYDEGEERNRGNFPPRFSGRQFPNYSSELNVNALELEDSALYLCASSVSTLQAHQPQHFGDGTRLSIL.

This clone has a single count. The chain combines TRBV7-2 with TRBJ2-1, with 11 bases identical to TRBD2. Per germline, CDR1 SGHTA and CDR2 FQGNSA. The ends lost 5 bases at V and 3 bases at J; junction bases unmatched: 9. The CDR3 totals 17 residues. The CDR3 region is CASSQQTSGTHYNEQFF. DNA for the CDR3: TGTGCCAGCAGCCAACAGACTAGCGGGACCCACTACAATGAGCAGTTCTTC.

The chain carries TRBV30 and TRBJ2-1; 9 bases agree with TRBD2. This CDR3 is 15 amino acids long. The germline V gene encodes CDR1 GTSNPN and CDR2 SVGIG (reference sequence). The J segment lost 7 bases and the V segment lost 1 base, leaving 8 bases of the junction unmatched. The CDR3 DNA is TGTGCCTGGAGTGGCGGGAGGGCAGGGGGGAATGAGCAGTTCTTC. Translated: CAWSGGRAGGNEQFF.

This rearrangement joins TRBV19 to TRBJ2-7, with 7 bases matching TRBD1. V lost 7 bases and J lost 2; bases outside the gene matches: 17. The germline CDR1 and CDR2 sequences are LNHDA and SQIVND (reference sequence). This CDR3 is built from 17 residues. The CDR3 region has the DNA TGTGCCAGTATGGAGTCAGTGGGCGGACAGGCGGCCTACGAGCAGTACTTC. It encodes CASMESVGGQAAYEQYF.